Shown below are 3 T cell receptor beta chains from a single sample sequenced in a study of cytomegalovirus exposure and HLA in healthy donors. The PCR was carried out with 60 Vbeta primers and 13 Jbeta primers. Assay used: immunoSEQ multiplex PCR; TCRdb lists only in-frame clones, some missing. The sample consists of some 140,000 clones, 75% to 85% of them appearing once. Material: PBMCs. Every receptor here comes from a woman aged 40-49 years in good health and CMV-seronegative.

This chain links TRBV2 with TRBJ2-3, with TRBD2 matching 9 bases. With V trimmed by 3 bases and J by 3 bases, 7 bases remained unmatched. The CDR3 has 16 amino acids. Germline V CDR1 and CDR2: SNHLY, FYNNEI. In DNA, the CDR3 is TGTGCCAGCAGTGATACAGTAGCGGGGGAGACAGATACGCAGTATTTT. Translated: CASSDTVAGETDTQYF.

The chain has TRBV5-1 and TRBJ2-2; D perhaps matches TRBD2 (7 bases). The ends were cut back, 0 bases at V and 0 bases at J, with 9 bases in the middle. Germline V lookup: CDR1 SGHRS, CDR2 YFSETQ. The CDR3 is 16 amino acids. The CDR3 reads CASSLEGGTNTGELFF. CDR3 DNA: TGCGCCAGCAGCTTGGAGGGGGGGACGAACACCGGGGAGCTGTTTTTT.

The chain employs TRBV7-8 and TRBJ1-1, with D perhaps TRBD1 (6 bases). This CDR3 comprises 14 residues. Germline V CDR1 and CDR2: SGHVS, FQNEAQ. The V end lost 5 bases, the J end lost 4 bases, and 14 bases lay between the germline ends. This CDR3 reads CASSQPRGGTEAFF. In nucleotides, the CDR3 is TGTGCCAGCAGCCAACCCCGAGGGGGCACTGAAGCTTTCTTT.